This entry features one T cell receptor beta chain sequence. Antigen: not known. These data originate in a study of esophageal squamous cell carcinoma under preoperative chemotherapy. Findings of the study overall: Paclitaxel-nedaplatin therapy caused immediate, substantial clonotype frequency changes. Chemotherapy was followed by significantly higher TCR diversity in peripheral T cells only, not tumor-infiltrating lymphocytes. Peripheral T cells migrating into the tumor appeared to partly supply post-treatment tumor-infiltrating lymphocytes.

TCRdb recomputed calls from the PCR reads with MiXCR, one row per CDR3 protein. There are about 32,000 distinct CDR3 sequences in the sample; 40% to 65% occur only once, and roughly 25% lies in the top ten. Time point meaning: after preoperative PTX-NDP chemotherapy. Before surgery, patients were given preoperative paclitaxel-nedaplatin chemotherapy. CDR1 and CDR2 (germline): KGHSH, LQKENI. This CDR3 region has 12 residues. V lost 3 bases to trimming and J lost 6 bases, with 9 bases between them. This sample was obtained from a patient given preoperative chemotherapy. This sequence joins TRBV18 and TRBJ2-7, with D perhaps assigned TRBD1 or TRBD2 (5 bases each). The clonotype originates from a human donor with esophageal squamous cell carcinoma. The donor label of this sample is uncertain. The CDR3 is CASSPSGSEQYF. CDR3 nucleotides: TGTGCCAGCTCACCTTCAGGGAGCGAGCAGTACTTC.